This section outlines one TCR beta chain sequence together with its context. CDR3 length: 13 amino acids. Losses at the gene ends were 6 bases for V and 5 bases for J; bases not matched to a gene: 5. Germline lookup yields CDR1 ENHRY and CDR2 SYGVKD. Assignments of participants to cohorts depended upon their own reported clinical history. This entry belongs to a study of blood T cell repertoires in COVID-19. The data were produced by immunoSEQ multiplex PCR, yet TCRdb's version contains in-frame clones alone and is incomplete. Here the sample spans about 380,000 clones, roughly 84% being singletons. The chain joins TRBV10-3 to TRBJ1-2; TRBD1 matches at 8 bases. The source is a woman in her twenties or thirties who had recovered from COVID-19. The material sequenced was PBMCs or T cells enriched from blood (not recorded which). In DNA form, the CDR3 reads TGTGCCATCAGACAGGGGGAAAGATATGGCTACACCTTC. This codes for CAIRQGERYGYTF.